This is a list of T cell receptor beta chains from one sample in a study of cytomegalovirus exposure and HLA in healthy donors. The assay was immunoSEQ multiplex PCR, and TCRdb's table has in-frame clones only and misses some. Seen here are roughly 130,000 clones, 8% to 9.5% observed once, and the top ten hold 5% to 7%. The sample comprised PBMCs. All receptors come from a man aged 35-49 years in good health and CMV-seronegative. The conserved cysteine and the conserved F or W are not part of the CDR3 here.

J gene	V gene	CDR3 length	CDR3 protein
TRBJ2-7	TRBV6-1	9	ASSPYSEQY
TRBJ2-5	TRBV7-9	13	ASSPSGTGQETQY
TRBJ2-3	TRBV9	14	ASSARTSGFTDTQY
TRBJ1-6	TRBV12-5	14	ASGLGTRGRNSPLH
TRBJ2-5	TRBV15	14	ATSRDRGPAWETQY
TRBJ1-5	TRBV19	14	ASTTIGQGVYQPQH
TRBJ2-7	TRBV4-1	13	ASSPGQQSSYEQY
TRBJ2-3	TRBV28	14	ASSTYRGLSTDTQY
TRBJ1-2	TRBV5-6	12	ASSLGLEANGYT
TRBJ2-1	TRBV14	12	ASSQEGLRYEQF
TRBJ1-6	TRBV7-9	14	ASSPEGITYNSPLH
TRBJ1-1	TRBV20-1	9	SAREDREAF
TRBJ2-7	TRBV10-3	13	AINRDRLNSYEQY
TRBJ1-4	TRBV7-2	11	ASSFDNDEKLF
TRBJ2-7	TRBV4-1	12	ASSHPGTGLEQY
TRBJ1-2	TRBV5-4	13	ASRRGEGDYYGYT
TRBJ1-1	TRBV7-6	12	ASSLGSMNPEAF
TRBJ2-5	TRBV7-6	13	ASTWRGLAGETQY
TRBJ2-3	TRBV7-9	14	ASRDLDRGRTDTQY
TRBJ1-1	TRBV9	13	ASSAIPPGYTEAF
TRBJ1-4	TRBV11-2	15	ASSPRAGGARGEKLF
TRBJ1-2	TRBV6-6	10	ASSKLNYGYT
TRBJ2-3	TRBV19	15	ASSRILQGASTDTQY
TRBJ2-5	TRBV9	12	ASSVGGVGETQY
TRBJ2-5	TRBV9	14	ASSPRGRGNQETQY
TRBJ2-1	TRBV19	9	ASSTVDEQF
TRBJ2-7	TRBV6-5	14	ASSYTGQGDNYEQY
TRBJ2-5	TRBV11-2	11	ASNAVSQETQY
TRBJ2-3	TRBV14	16	ASSPRGVAGGRTDTQY
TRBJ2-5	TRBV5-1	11	ASSFQGLETQY